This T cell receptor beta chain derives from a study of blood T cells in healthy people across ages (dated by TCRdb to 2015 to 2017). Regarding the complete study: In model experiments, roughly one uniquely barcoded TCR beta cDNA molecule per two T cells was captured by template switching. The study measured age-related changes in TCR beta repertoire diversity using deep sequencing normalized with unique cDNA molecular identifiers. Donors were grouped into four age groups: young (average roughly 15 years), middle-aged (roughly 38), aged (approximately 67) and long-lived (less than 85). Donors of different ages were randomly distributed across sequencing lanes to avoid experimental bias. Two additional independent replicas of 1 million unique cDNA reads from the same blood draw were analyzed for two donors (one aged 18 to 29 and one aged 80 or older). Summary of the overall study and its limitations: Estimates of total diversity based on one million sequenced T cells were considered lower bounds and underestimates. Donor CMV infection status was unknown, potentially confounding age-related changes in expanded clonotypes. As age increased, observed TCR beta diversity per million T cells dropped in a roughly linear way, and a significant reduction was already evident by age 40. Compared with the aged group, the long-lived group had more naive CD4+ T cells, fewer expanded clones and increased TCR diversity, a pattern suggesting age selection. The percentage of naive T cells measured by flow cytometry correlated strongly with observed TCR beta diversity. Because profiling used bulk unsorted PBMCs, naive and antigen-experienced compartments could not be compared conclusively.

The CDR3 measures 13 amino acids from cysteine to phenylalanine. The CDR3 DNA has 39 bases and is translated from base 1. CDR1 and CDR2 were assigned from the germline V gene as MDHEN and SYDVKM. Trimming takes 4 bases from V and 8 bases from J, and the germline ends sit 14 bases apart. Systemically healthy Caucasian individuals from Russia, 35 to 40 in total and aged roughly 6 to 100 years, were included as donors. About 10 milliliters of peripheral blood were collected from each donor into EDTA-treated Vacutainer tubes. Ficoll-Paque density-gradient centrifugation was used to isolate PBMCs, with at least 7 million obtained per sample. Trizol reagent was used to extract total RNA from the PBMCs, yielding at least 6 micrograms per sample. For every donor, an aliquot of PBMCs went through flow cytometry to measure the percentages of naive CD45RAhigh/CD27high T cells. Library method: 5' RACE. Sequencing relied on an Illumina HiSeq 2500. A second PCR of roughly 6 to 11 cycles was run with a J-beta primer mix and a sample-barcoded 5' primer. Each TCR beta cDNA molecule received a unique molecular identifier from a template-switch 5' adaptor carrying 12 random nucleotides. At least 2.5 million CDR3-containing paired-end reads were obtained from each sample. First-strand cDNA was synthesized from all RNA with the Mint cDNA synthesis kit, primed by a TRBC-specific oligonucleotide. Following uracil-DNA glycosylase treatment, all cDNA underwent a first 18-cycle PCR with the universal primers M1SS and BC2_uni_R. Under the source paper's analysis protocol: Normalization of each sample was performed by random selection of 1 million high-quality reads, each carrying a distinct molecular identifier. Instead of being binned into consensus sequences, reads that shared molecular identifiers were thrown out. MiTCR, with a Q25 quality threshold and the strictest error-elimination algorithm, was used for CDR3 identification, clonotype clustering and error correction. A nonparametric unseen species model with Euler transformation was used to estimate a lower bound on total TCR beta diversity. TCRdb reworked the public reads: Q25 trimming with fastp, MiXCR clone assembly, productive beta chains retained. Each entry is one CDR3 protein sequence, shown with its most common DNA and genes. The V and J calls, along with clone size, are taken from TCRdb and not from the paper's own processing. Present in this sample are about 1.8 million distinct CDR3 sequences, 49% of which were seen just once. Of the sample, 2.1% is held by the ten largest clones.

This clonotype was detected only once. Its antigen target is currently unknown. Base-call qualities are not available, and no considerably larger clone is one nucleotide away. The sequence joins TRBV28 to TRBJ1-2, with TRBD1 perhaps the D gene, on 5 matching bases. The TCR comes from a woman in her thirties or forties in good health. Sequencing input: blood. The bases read TGTGCCAGCAGTTCGAGGGGCTATAGGGGCTACACCTTC. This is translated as CASSSRGYRGYTF.